This TCR beta chain comes out of a study of T cell responses to AZD1222 COVID-19 vaccine. On this clone itself: The antigen remains unidentified.

Repertoires were generated with immunoSEQ multiplex PCR, while TCRdb's copy carries only in-frame clones and drops some. The table lists 110,000 to 150,000 clones, about 90% of them singletons. Notes on the study in general: Donors were largely white British and mainly female; clonal diversity was possibly underestimated. Spike-wide vaccine-associated CD4 TCRs dominated at 160-218 and 743-854. Spike-specific TCR breadth and depth both grew after two AZD1222 doses.

The V gene's germline CDR1 is SGHTA and CDR2 FQGTGA. The CDR3 spans 13 residues. V dropped 0 bases and J dropped 7 bases, with 7 bases sitting between them. This chain uses TRBV7-3 with TRBJ2-1; D is perhaps TRBD2 (5 bases). The sequenced sample was peripheral blood, obtained on day 0 of AZD1222 vaccination. The sequence was collected from an adult in good health. Written as DNA, the CDR3 is TGTGCCAGCAGCTTAACGCGGGTTAATGAGCAGTTCTTC. Protein product: CASSLTRVNEQFF. Combining the CDR3 with reference TRBV7-3 and TRBJ2-1 gives the whole variable domain GAGVSQTPSNKVTEKGKYVELRCDPISGHTALYWYRQSLGQGPEFLIYFQGTGAADDSGLPNDRFFAVRPEGSVSTLKIQRTERGDSAVYLCASSLTRVNEQFFGPGTRLTVL.